This T cell receptor (beta chain) was recovered during a study of T cell responses to AZD1222 COVID-19 vaccine. Germline V lookup: CDR1 MDHEN, CDR2 SYDVKM. The CDR3 is 14 amino acids. Between the trimmed V and J ends, which lost 1 base and 5 bases, there was a span of 11 bases. General study results and limits: CD4 TCRs linked to vaccination spanned spike, dominating at 160-218 and 743-854.

A note on this clone: Its target is unknown.

Some clones are missing from TCRdb's copy, which holds only in-frame ones; the method was immunoSEQ multiplex PCR. The sample yields approximately 82,000 clones, roughly 90% seen once. This TCR derives from an adult who received the AZD1222 COVID-19 vaccine. The genes are TRBV28 and TRBJ1-1; possible D gene TRBD1, 5 bases. Sequencing used peripheral blood, obtained 28 days after the second AZD1222 dose. The chain's CDR3 is CASSLFQGRTEAFF. The CDR3 bases are TGTGCCAGCAGTTTATTCCAGGGCCGGACTGAAGCTTTCTTT.